This T cell receptor (beta chain) originates from a study of shared clonotypes between healthy human individuals. Libraries were prepared by immunoSEQ multiplex PCR; TCRdb keeps only in-frame clonotypes and omits some of them. This table has 550,000 to 700,000 clones, 73% appearing once. Germline CDR1 MGHRA, CDR2 YSYEKL. CDR3 length: 15 amino acids. The V gene lost 1 base and the J gene lost 3 bases, with 11 bases spanning the gap. The TCR was taken from a young woman in good health. Source material: memory CD4+ T cells sorted from blood. As for subset: CD45RA-negative fraction. This chain uses TRBV4-1 with TRBJ2-3; maybe TRBD2 (6 bases). CDR3 sequence: CASSQGSLATDTQYF. The CDR3 DNA reads as TGCGCCAGCAGCCAAGGTAGCCTAGCGACAGATACGCAGTATTTT.